Listed below are T cell receptor beta chains from one sample, sequenced in a study of T cells in Graves' hyperthyroidism and ophthalmopathy. Each CDR3 protein gets one entry after TCRdb re-called the multiplex PCR reads with MiXCR. The table records 350,000 to 400,000 distinct CDR3 sequences, approximately 19% of them present only once. The sample was blood. All receptors derive from a woman aged 18-35 years with Graves' hyperthyroidism. CDR3s include the opening cysteine and the closing phenylalanine or tryptophan. A D gene is named only where the DNA matches it firmly. Clone sizes are given selectively: once, few, many, or a class where the clone is expanded.

many	-	TRBJ1-5	TRBV24-1	CATSDYSNQPQHF	TGTGCCACCAGTGACTATAGCAATCAGCCCCAGCATTTT
many	-	TRBJ1-2	TRBV6-1	CASSAGAGALF	TGTGCCAGCAGTGCAGGGGCGGGAGCCCTCTTC
-	-	TRBJ2-2	TRBV19	CASSTARARHAGELFF	TGTGCCAGTAGTACAGCAAGGGCCCGACACGCCGGGGAGCTGTTTTTT
many	TRBD1	TRBJ1-5	TRBV6-1	CASRWGTGVYTQPQHF	TGTGCCAGCAGGTGGGGGACAGGGGTATATACTCAGCCCCAGCATTTT
many	-	TRBJ2-7	TRBV6-2/TRBV6-3	CASSTDQVGEQYF	TGTGCCAGCAGTACCGATCAAGTCGGAGAGCAGTACTTC
-	-	TRBJ2-7	TRBV6-1	CASSDEVRHYEQYF	TGTGCCAGCAGTGACGAAGTCAGACACTACGAGCAGTACTTC
many	TRBD1	TRBJ1-2	TRBV5-4	CASSWGQAVINYGYTF	TGTGCCAGCAGCTGGGGACAGGCGGTTATTAACTATGGCTACACCTTC
many	-	TRBJ2-3	TRBV11-2	CASSFGSASPDTQYF	TGTGCCAGCAGCTTCGGGTCGGCTAGCCCAGATACGCAGTATTTT
many	-	TRBJ2-7	TRBV10-3	CAISDSAGREQYF	TGTGCCATCAGTGACTCTGCGGGTCGGGAGCAGTACTTC
many	-	TRBJ2-2	TRBV30	CAWTLGASTGELFF	TGTGCCTGGACCCTTGGTGCCTCCACCGGGGAGCTGTTTTTT
once	-	TRBJ2-5	TRBV7-9	CASSWQGPRETQYF	TGTGCCAGCAGCTGGCAGGGGCCTCGAGAGACCCAGTACTTC
-	-	TRBJ1-1	TRBV24-1	CATSESGATEAFF	TGTGCCACCAGTGAGTCAGGGGCCACTGAAGCTTTCTTT
many	TRBD1	TRBJ1-1	TRBV20-1	CSAATGVNTEAFF	TGCAGTGCCGCGACAGGGGTTAACACTGAAGCTTTCTTT
-	TRBD2	TRBJ2-7	TRBV6-2/TRBV6-3	CASRPAGLAWEQYF	TGTGCCAGTCGTCCTGCAGGACTAGCTTGGGAGCAGTACTTC
many	-	TRBJ2-7	TRBV15	CATSRDNRMSYEQYF	TGTGCCACCAGCAGAGATAATCGCATGTCCTACGAGCAGTACTTC
many	-	TRBJ1-1	TRBV29-1	CSVESGEGVSEAFF	TGCAGCGTTGAAAGCGGAGAGGGAGTAAGTGAAGCTTTCTTT
many	-	TRBJ1-1	TRBV18	CASSPPGESAFF	TGTGCCAGCTCACCACCGGGGGAGTCGGCTTTCTTT
-	-	TRBJ1-6	TRBV7-9	CASSLKRPGNNSPLHF	TGTGCCAGCAGCTTAAAGAGGCCAGGGAATAATTCACCCCTCCACTTT
-	-	TRBJ2-7	TRBV4-1	CASSHTWSPEQYF	TGCGCCAGCAGCCATACCTGGAGCCCCGAGCAGTACTTC
many	-	TRBJ2-2	TRBV19	CASSQGLNTGELFF	TGTGCCAGTAGTCAGGGGTTAAACACCGGGGAGCTGTTTTTT
-	-	TRBJ1-5	TRBV5-8	CASIPLAAGNQPQHF	TGTGCCAGCATACCACTCGCCGCCGGGAATCAGCCCCAGCATTTT
many	-	TRBJ2-7	TRBV27	CASSNPPKEQYF	TGTGCCAGCAGCAATCCGCCCAAAGAGCAGTACTTC
-	TRBD1	TRBJ1-2	TRBV12-3/TRBV12-4	CASRGQNGYTF	TGTGCCAGCAGGGGACAGAATGGCTACACCTTC
many	-	TRBJ1-5	TRBV5-1	CASSPGTQEPQHF	TGCGCCAGCAGCCCCGGGACTCAGGAGCCCCAGCATTTT
few	TRBD2	TRBJ2-5	TRBV20-1	CSAGTSGDPQYF	TGCAGTGCGGGGACTAGCGGAGACCCACAGTACTTC
many	-	TRBJ1-3	TRBV7-2	CASSFQATIYF	TGTGCCAGCAGCTTTCAGGCCACCATATATTTT
many	-	TRBJ1-2	TRBV7-8	CASSAYREIYGYTF	TGTGCCAGCAGCGCCTACAGGGAGATCTATGGCTACACCTTC
many	-	TRBJ2-7	TRBV11-1	CASSNRGGVGADEQYF	TGTGCCAGCAGCAACCGAGGTGGGGTGGGGGCGGACGAGCAGTACTTC
-	-	TRBJ1-2	TRBV5-1	CASSLTGGGSNYGYTF	TGCGCCAGCAGCTTAACAGGTGGAGGCTCTAACTATGGCTACACCTTC